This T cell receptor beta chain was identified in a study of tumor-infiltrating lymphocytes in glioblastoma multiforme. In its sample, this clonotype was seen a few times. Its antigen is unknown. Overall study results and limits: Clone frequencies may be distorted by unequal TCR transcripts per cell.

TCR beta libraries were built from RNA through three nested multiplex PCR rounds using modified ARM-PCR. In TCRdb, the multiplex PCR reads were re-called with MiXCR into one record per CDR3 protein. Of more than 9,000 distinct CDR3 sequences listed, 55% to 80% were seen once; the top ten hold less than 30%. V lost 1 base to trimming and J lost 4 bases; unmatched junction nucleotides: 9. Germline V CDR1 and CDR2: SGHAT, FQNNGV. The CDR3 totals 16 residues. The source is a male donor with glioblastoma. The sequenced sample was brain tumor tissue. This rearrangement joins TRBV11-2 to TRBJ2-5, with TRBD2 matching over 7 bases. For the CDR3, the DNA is TGTGCCAGCAGCTTAGGGGGAGGGAGGGTCGGAGAGACCCAGTACTTC. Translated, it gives CASSLGGGRVGETQYF.